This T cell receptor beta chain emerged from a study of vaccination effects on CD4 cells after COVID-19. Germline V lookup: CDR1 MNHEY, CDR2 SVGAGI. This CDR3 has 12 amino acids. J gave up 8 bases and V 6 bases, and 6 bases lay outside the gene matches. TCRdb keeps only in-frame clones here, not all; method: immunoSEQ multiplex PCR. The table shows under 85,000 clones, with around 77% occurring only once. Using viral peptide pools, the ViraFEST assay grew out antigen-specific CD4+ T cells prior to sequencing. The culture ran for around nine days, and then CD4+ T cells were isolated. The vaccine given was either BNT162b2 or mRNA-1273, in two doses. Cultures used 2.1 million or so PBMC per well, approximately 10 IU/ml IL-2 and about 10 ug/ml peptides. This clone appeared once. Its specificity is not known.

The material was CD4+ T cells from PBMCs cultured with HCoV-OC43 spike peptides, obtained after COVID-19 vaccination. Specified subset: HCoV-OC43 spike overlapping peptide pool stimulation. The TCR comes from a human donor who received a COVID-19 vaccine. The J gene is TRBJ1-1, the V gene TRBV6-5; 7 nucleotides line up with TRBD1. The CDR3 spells CASRDRQKEAFF. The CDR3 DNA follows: TGTGCCAGCAGGGACAGGCAAAAAGAAGCTTTCTTT.